This record concerns one T cell receptor beta chain sequence. Its specificity is unknown. Mismatch with germline at one junction end may stem from a read error. This specimen comes from a study of shared clonotypes between healthy human individuals. Study-wide results and limits: Rarefaction demonstrated incomplete sorted-subset sequencing despite large depth. Sampling used blood alone; tissue repertoires probably differ.

Assay execution proceeded at the deep level. The repertoire was sequenced with immunoSEQ multiplex PCR; TCRdb's copy has only in-frame clones and lacks some. This sample yields about 600,000 clones, of which roughly 97% are seen a single time; 0.045% to 0.07% belongs to the top ten. CDR1 MDHEN and CDR2 SYDVKM come from the germline V gene. This CDR3 contains 15 residues. Sequencing was carried out using naive CD4+ T cells sorted from blood. Specified subset: CD45RA+ positively selected. The receptor was isolated from a woman in her 30s in good health. V and J are TRBV28 and TRBJ1-2, with TRBD1 identical over 9 bases. The CDR3 protein is CASSLPGQGNSGYTF. The CDR3 coding sequence is TGTGCCAGCAGTTTACCGGGACAGGGAAACTCTGGCTACACCTTC.